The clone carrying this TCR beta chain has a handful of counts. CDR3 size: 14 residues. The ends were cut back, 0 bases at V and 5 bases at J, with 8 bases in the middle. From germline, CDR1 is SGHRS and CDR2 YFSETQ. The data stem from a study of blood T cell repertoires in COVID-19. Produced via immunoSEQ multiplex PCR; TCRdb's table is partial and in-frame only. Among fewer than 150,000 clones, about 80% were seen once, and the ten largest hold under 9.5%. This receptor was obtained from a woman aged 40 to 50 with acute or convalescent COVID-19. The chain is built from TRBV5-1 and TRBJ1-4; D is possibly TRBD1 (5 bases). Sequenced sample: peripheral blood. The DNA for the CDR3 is TGCGCCAGCAGCTTGGGGGGCTCGAATGAAAAACTGTTTTTT. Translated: CASSLGGSNEKLFF. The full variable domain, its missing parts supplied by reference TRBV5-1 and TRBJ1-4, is KAGVTQTPRYLIKTRGQQVTLSCSPISGHRSVSWYQQTPGQGLQFLFEYFSETQRNKGNFPGRFSGRQFSNSRSEMNVSTLELGDSALYLCASSLGGSNEKLFFGSGTQLSVL.